Below, 26 T cell receptor beta chains from the same sample are listed, as sequenced in a study of blood T cell repertoires in COVID-19 (dated by TCRdb to the early 2020s). Library preparation used the immunoSEQ multiplex PCR assay. Imported from immuneACCESS, the table was reduced by TCRdb to in-frame sequences with V and J called. These copies leave out some clones; in studies compared against another copy, an unresolved V gene accounts for under half, and the cause of the remainder is not known. For this sample the table gives approximately 300,000 clones, of which about 92% were detected only once. The top ten hold approximately 17% of the sample. Specimen: PBMCs or T cells enriched from blood (not recorded which). Receptor source: a woman aged 25 to 45 who had recovered from COVID-19.

This sequence joins TRBV2 and TRBJ1-5, with 7 bases fitting TRBD1. The CDR3 runs 17 residues. J gave up 0 bases and V 10 bases, and 15 bases lay outside the gene matches. Germline-derived CDR1 and CDR2 are SNHLY and FYNNEI. CDR3 nucleotide sequence: TGTGCCACCCAGGGGGGACGCTTAGGAAATAGCAATCAGCCCCAGCATTTT. It translates to CATQGGRLGNSNQPQHF.

This chain links TRBV7-2 with TRBJ2-7; possibly TRBD1 for D (5 bases). V lost 0 bases and J 4 bases, leaving 10 bases between the germline ends. This CDR3 is 14 amino acids long. The germline V gene has CDR1 SGHTA and CDR2 FQGNSA. The CDR3 nucleotides are TGTGCCAGCAGCTTAGCGACAGACATATACGAGCAGTACTTC. Translating it yields CASSLATDIYEQYF.

The chain carries TRBV11-3 and TRBJ2-7; D might be TRBD1 (6 bases). This CDR3 is 14 amino acids long. The V end was cut by 7 bases, the J end by 4 bases, with 17 bases between. The germline V gene encodes CDR1 SGHNT and CDR2 YENEEA. CDR3 sequence: CASTLDRPRYEQYF. CDR3 nucleotides: TGTGCCAGCACTTTAGACAGGCCCCGGTACGAGCAGTACTTC. Variable domain in full (rest from reference TRBV11-3 and TRBJ2-7): EAGVVQSPRYKIIEKKQPVAFWCNPISGHNTLYWYLQNLGQGPELLIRYENEEAVDDSQLPKDRFSAERLKGVDSTLKIQPAELGDSAVYLCASTLDRPRYEQYFGPGTRLTVT.

V and J are TRBV7-2 and TRBJ2-5; TRBD1 aligns across 9 bases. The germline gives CDR1 SGHTA, CDR2 FQGNSA. Trimming took 6 bases from V and 3 from J; bases not matched to a gene: 8. The length of the CDR3 is 15 residues. In DNA, the CDR3 is TGTGCCAGCAGTCCGCCCGGGACAGGGAAAGAGACCCAGTACTTC. Its translation: CASSPPGTGKETQYF.

The chain uses TRBV2 and TRBJ1-1; no reliable D call. From germline, CDR1 is SNHLY and CDR2 FYNNEI. CDR3 length equals 13 residues. V lost 8 bases and J 1 base, leaving 11 bases between the germline ends. The CDR3 protein is CASGGQANTEAFF. CDR3 nucleotide sequence: TGTGCCAGCGGCGGGCAGGCGAACACTGAAGCTTTCTTT.

This chain uses TRBV5-6 with TRBJ2-1; D is perhaps TRBD2 (7 bases). Germline loops: CDR1 SGHDT, CDR2 YYEEEE. Trimming left V 0 bases short and J 5 bases short, with 12 bases between. The CDR3 spans 15 residues. The CDR3 DNA sequence: TGTGCCAGCAGCTTGGTTGCGGGGGCCGACAATGAGCAGTTCTTC. Residues: CASSLVAGADNEQFF. The full variable domain, completed using reference TRBV5-6 and TRBJ2-1, is DAGVTQSPTHLIKTRGQQVTLRCSPKSGHDTVSWYQQALGQGPQFIFQYYEEEERQRGNFPDRFSGHQFPNYSSELNVNALLLGDSALYLCASSLVAGADNEQFFGPGTRLTVL.

The gene calls are TRBV2 and TRBJ1-6; perhaps TRBD1 as D (6 bases). This CDR3 spans 14 amino acids. The germline CDR1 and CDR2 sequences are SNHLY and FYNNEI. V was shortened by 3 bases and J by 7 bases, with 10 bases between the two germline ends. CDR3 sequence: CASSEGGQNSPLHF. The CDR3, as DNA: TGTGCCAGCAGTGAGGGTGGACAGAATTCACCCCTCCACTTT.

This chain uses TRBV28 with TRBJ1-2; 7 bases align to TRBD1. Germline lookup yields CDR1 MDHEN and CDR2 SYDVKM. This CDR3 contains 13 residues. With 6 bases clipped from V and 7 bases from J, the junction kept 8 bases outside the gene matches. The CDR3 is CASSPDRVIGYTF. DNA for the CDR3: TGTGCCAGCAGCCCAGACAGGGTCATTGGCTACACCTTC.

J is TRBJ2-1 and V is TRBV28; 10 positions match TRBD2. This CDR3 is 16 amino acids long. With V trimmed by 1 base and J by 3 bases, 3 bases remained unmatched. CDR1 and CDR2 from the germline V gene are MDHEN and SYDVKM. CDR3 sequence (DNA): TGTGCCAGCAGTTTATTATCTAGCGGGAGCTACAATGAGCAGTTCTTC. Its protein product is CASSLLSSGSYNEQFF.

The rearrangement joins TRBV20-1 to TRBJ2-1; no reliable D call. The germline V gene encodes CDR1 DFQATT and CDR2 SNEGSKA (reference sequence). This CDR3 contains 11 residues. V gave up 1 base and J gave up 4 bases, with 2 bases separating them. The CDR3 spells CSARVYNEQFF. For the CDR3, the DNA is TGCAGTGCTAGAGTATACAATGAGCAGTTCTTC.

This chain uses TRBV13 with TRBJ1-1; unclear D gene. Trimming cost V 5 bases and J 3 bases, with 19 bases left between them. Germline loops: CDR1 PRHDT, CDR2 FYEKMQ (reference sequence). The CDR3 sequence is 16 residues long. CDR3 protein: CASSHSYGVVDTEAFF. The CDR3 DNA reads as TGTGCCAGCAGCCACTCTTACGGGGTGGTGGACACTGAAGCTTTCTTT. Full variable domain (outside the CDR3, taken from reference TRBV13 and TRBJ1-1): AAGVIQSPRHLIKEKRETATLKCYPIPRHDTVYWYQQGPGQDPQFLISFYEKMQSDKGSIPDRFSAQQFSDYHSELNMSSLELGDSALYFCASSHSYGVVDTEAFFGQGTRLTVV.

This clone showed up just once. This chain joins TRBV10-1 and TRBJ1-4; D perhaps matches TRBD1 (5 bases). Germline CDR1 WNHNN, CDR2 SYGVQD (reference sequence). This CDR3 comprises 13 residues. The V end was cut by 1 base, the J end by 8 bases, with 8 bases between. CDR3 residues: CASSEYGGEKLFF. Here the CDR3 DNA reads TGCGCCAGCAGTGAGTATGGGGGGGAAAAACTGTTTTTT.

The genes are TRBV19 and TRBJ1-2; D perhaps matches TRBD1 (5 bases). The V end lost 3 bases, the J end lost 2 bases, and 10 bases lay between the germline ends. The CDR3 extends over 14 amino acids. The V gene's germline CDR1 is LNHDA and CDR2 SQIVND (reference sequence). The CDR3 here is CASSIVSGNYGYTF. DNA for the CDR3: TGTGCCAGTAGTATCGTGTCAGGGAACTATGGCTACACCTTC.

The chain is built from TRBV11-2 and TRBJ2-5, with TRBD2 matching 7 bases. Germline CDR1 reads SGHAT; CDR2 reads FQNNGV. The CDR3 is made up of 15 amino acids. V was clipped by 2 bases and J by 5 bases; unmatched bases: 8. In DNA, the CDR3 is TGTGCCAGCAGCTTAACTAGCGCCGGGCTTGAGACCCAGTACTTC. Translated: CASSLTSAGLETQYF.

This clone was observed a single time. The V gene is TRBV3-1 (or the pseudogene TRBV3-2), the J gene TRBJ1-3; 7 nucleotides line up with TRBD1. The J segment lost 4 bases and the V segment lost 4 bases, leaving 4 bases of the junction unmatched. This CDR3 spans 14 amino acids. Per the germline V gene, CDR1 is LGHDT and CDR2 is YNNKEL (reference sequence). For the CDR3, the DNA is TGTGCCAGCAGCCCGACAGGGATCGGAAACACCATATATTTT. Translating it yields CASSPTGIGNTIYF.

This chain links TRBV30 with TRBJ2-7; 10 nucleotides line up with TRBD2. The CDR3 totals 15 residues. V was pared by 0 bases and J by 3 bases, with 5 bases of the junction left unmatched. Germline CDR1 is GTSNPN and CDR2 is SVGIG (reference sequence). CDR3 sequence: CAWSVGLAGVYEQYF. The CDR3 coding sequence is TGTGCCTGGAGTGTAGGGCTAGCGGGAGTCTACGAGCAGTACTTC.

The genes are TRBV19 and TRBJ1-1, with TRBD1 as a possible D gene (5 bases). CDR3 length: 12 amino acids. V was cut by 6 bases and J by 5 bases, with 10 bases left in between. From germline, CDR1 is LNHDA and CDR2 SQIVND (reference sequence). The CDR3 is CASRSGGTEAFF. CDR3 DNA: TGTGCCAGTAGGTCGGGGGGGACTGAAGCTTTCTTT.

As DNA, the CDR3 is TGTGCCAGCAGTTACTGGACAGTCGGCTATCAAGAGACCCAGTACTTC. Translation: CASSYWTVGYQETQYF. The chain recombines TRBV6-2 or TRBV6-3 with TRBJ2-5, with a possible D match to TRBD1 (6 bases). Germline CDR1 and CDR2: MNHEY and SVGEGT. The CDR3 contains 16 residues. V gave up 1 base and J gave up 2 bases, with 14 bases separating them.

The chain couples TRBV19 to TRBJ2-1; D is possibly TRBD2 (5 bases). The CDR3 runs to 14 residues. Germline CDR1 is LNHDA and CDR2 is SQIVND (reference sequence). V lost 4 bases, J lost 3 bases, and 10 bases lay in between. The CDR3 sequence: CASSKVGDYNEQFF. CDR3 nucleotide sequence: TGTGCCAGTAGTAAGGTGGGAGACTACAATGAGCAGTTCTTC.

The gene calls are TRBV28 and TRBJ2-7; 10 nucleotides match TRBD2. This CDR3 comprises 21 residues. Germline-derived CDR1 and CDR2 are MDHEN and SYDVKM. V dropped 6 bases and J dropped 0; count of bases not matched to a gene: 23. The CDR3 nucleotides are TGTGCCAGCAGCCTCAAAAAAAAAGTACTAGCGGGAAAACGGAGCTCCTACGAGCAGTACTTC. Protein product: CASSLKKKVLAGKRSSYEQYF.

The chain joins TRBV20-1 to TRBJ2-7; 10 positions agree with TRBD2. Germline V gives CDR1 DFQATT, CDR2 SNEGSKA (reference sequence). The trim removed 3 bases at V and 7 bases at J, leaving 12 bases unmatched. The CDR3 has 15 residues. CDR3 in amino acids: CSASLAGAFKGEQYF. CDR3 DNA: TGCAGTGCTAGTCTAGCGGGGGCCTTCAAGGGGGAGCAGTACTTC.

J is TRBJ1-1 and V is TRBV7-6; possible D gene TRBD1, 5 bases. The V gene's germline CDR1 is SGHVS and CDR2 FNYEAQ. The CDR3 runs 16 residues. Trimming pared 5 bases from V and 4 bases from J, leaving 20 bases between. For the CDR3, the DNA is TGTGCCAGCAGCCAGGAGGGGATCACTTTGGTCACTGAAGCTTTCTTT. This encodes CASSQEGITLVTEAFF.

The J gene is TRBJ2-3, the V gene TRBV7-2; TRBD2 matches 7 bases. The CDR3 totals 17 residues. V lost 8 bases and J lost 1; bases outside the gene matches: 15. The V gene's germline CDR1 is SGHTA and CDR2 FQGNSA. The CDR3 is CASGGAGRRYGTDTQYF. The CDR3, as DNA: TGTGCCAGCGGGGGAGCGGGACGGAGGTACGGCACAGATACGCAGTATTTT.

V usage is TRBV27 and J usage is TRBJ2-5; TRBD2 matches 7 bases. The V and J ends lost 1 base and 2 bases, in that order; junction bases with no gene match: 1. The CDR3 spans 14 residues. Looked up from germline, CDR1 is MNHEY and CDR2 is SMNVEV (reference sequence). Here the CDR3 DNA reads TGTGCCAGCAGTTTATGGGGGGGACAAGAGACCCAGTACTTC. The encoded protein is CASSLWGGQETQYF.

This rearrangement joins TRBV5-1 to TRBJ2-2; the match to TRBD2 covers 8 bases. The CDR3 sequence is 17 residues long. The ends lost 4 bases at V and 3 bases at J; junction bases unmatched: 11. Germline lookup yields CDR1 SGHRS and CDR2 YFSETQ. The CDR3 sequence: CASSLPTSGGDTGELFF. CDR3 nucleotides: TGCGCCAGCAGCCTCCCCACGAGCGGGGGTGACACCGGGGAGCTGTTTTTT.

This rearrangement joins TRBV6-5 to TRBJ2-1; TRBD2 matches at 10 bases. The CDR3 extends over 14 amino acids. V gave up 9 bases and J gave up 4 bases; unmatched junction bases: 6. CDR1 is MNHEY and CDR2 is SVGAGI in the germline V gene. In nucleotides, the CDR3 is TGTGCCAGTACCGGGACTAGCGTGTACAATGAGCAGTTCTTC. Translating it yields CASTGTSVYNEQFF.